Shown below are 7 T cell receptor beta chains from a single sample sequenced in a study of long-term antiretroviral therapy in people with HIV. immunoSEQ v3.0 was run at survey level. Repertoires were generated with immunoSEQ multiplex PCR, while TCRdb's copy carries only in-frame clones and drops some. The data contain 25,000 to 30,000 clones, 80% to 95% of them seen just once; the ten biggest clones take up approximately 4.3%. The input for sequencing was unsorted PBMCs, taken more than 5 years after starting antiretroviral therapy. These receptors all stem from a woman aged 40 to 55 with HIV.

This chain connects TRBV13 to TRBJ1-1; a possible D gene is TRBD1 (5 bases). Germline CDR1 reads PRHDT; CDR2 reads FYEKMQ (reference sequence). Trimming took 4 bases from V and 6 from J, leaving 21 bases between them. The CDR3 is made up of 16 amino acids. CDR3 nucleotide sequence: TGTGCCAGCAGCTCGCGGGGGGAGACTTTAGCCTCTGAAGCTTTCTTT. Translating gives CASSSRGETLASEAFF.

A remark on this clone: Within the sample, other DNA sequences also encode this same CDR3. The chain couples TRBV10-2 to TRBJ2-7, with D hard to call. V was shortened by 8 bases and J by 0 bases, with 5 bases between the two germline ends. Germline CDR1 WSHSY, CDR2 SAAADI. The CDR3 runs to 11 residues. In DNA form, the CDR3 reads TGCGCCAGCCGGCACTCCTACGAGCAGTACTTC. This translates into CASRHSYEQYF.

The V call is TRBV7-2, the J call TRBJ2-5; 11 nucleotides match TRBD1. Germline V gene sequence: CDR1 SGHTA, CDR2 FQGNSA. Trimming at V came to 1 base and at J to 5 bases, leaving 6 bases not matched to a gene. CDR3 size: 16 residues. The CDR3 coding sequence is TGTGCCAGCAGCTTAGTTGGGACAGGGGGAGAGGAGACCCAGTACTTC. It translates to CASSLVGTGGEETQYF.

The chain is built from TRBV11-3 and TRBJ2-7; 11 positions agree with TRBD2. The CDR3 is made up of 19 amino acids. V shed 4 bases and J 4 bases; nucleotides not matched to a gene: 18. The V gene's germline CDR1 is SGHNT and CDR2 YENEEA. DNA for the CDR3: TGTGCCAGCAGCTACCTCCCGGGGACTAGCGGACCTCGGAAATACGAGCAGTACTTC. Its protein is CASSYLPGTSGPRKYEQYF.

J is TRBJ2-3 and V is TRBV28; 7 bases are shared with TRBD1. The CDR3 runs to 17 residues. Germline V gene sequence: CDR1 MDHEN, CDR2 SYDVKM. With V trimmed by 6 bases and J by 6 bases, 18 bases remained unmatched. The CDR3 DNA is TGTGCCAGCAGCCTCCGTACAGGGGCGGCTGGGGCTGATACGCAGTATTTT. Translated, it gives CASSLRTGAAGADTQYF.

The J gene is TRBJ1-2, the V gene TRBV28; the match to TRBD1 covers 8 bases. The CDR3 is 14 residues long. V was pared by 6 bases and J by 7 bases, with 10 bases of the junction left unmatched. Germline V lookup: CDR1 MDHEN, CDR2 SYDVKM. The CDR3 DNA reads TGTGCCAGCAGAGGTCGGACAGGGCGGGGTGGCTACACCTTC. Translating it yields CASRGRTGRGGYTF.

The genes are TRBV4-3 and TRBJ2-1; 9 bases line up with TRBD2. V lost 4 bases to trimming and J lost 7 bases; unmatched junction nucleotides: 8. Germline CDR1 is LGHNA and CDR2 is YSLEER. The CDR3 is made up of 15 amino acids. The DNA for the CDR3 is TGCGCCAGCAGCCTCGGGACTAGCTTGGGGAATGAGCAGTTCTTC. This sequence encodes CASSLGTSLGNEQFF.